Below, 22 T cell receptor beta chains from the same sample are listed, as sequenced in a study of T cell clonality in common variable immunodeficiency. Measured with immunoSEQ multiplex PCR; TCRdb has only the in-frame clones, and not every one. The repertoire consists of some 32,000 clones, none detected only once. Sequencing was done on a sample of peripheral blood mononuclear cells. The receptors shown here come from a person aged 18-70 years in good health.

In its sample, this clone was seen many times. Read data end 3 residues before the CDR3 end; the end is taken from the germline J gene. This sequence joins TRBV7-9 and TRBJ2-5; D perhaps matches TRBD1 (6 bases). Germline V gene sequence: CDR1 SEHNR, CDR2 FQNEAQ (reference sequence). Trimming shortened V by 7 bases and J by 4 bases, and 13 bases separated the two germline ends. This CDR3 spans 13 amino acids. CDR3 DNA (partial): TGTGCCAGCAACCCCGTCAGGGGAGAGACC. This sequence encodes CASNPVRGET. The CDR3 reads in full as CASNPVRGETQYF. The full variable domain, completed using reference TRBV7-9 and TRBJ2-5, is DTGVSQNPRHKITKRGQNVTFRCDPISEHNRLYWYRQTLGQGPEFLTYFQNEAQLEKSRLLSDRFSAERPKGSFSTLEIQRTEQGDSAMYLCASNPVRGETQYFGPGTRLLVL.

The CDR3 DNA, read in part, is TGTGCCAGCAGTGACCCACAGGGGGTGGGTAGCAATCAGCCC. It translates to CASSDPQGVGSNQP. The full CDR3 reads CASSDPQGVGSNQPQHF. The chain couples TRBV2 to TRBJ1-5, with 8 positions matching TRBD1. The read comes to an end 3 residues before the CDR3 does, leaving the germline J gene to fill in the end. Trimming at V came to 3 bases and at J to 0 bases, leaving 7 bases not matched to a gene. The CDR3 runs 17 residues. Germline V gene sequence: CDR1 SNHLY, CDR2 FYNNEI.

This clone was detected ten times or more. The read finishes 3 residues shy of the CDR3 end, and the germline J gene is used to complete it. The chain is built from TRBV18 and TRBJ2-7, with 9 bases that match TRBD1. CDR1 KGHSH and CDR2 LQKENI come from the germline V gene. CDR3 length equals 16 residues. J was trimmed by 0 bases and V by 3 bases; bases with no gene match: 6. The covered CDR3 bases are TGTGCCAGCTCACCCGGGACAGGGTTTCCCTCCTACGAG. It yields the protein CASSPGTGFPSYE. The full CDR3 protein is CASSPGTGFPSYEQYF.

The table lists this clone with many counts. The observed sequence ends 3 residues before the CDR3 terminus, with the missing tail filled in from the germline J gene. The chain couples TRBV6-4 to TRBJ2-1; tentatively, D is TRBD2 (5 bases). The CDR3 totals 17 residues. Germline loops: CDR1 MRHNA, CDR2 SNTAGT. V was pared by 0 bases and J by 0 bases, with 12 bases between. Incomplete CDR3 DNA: TGTGCCAGCAGTGACTCACCGGACTCGCTCTCCTACAATGAG. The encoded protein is CASSDSPDSLSYNE. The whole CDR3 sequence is CASSDSPDSLSYNEQFF.

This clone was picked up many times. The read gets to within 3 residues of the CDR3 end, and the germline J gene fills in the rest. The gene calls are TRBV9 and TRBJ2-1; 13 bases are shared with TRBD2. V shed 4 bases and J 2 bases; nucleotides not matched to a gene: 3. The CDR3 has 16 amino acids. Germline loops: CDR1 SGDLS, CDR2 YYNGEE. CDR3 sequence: CASSQGLAGAYNEQFF. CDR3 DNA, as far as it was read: TGTGCCAGCAGCCAAGGACTAGCGGGAGCCTACAATGAG.

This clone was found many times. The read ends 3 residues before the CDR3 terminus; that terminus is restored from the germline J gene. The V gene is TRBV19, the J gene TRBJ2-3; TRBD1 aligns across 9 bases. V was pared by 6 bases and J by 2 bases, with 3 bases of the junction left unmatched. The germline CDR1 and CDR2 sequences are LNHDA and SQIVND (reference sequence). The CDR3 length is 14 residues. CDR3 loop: CASRQGAITDTQYF. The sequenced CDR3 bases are TGTGCCAGTAGACAGGGGGCGATCACAGATACG.

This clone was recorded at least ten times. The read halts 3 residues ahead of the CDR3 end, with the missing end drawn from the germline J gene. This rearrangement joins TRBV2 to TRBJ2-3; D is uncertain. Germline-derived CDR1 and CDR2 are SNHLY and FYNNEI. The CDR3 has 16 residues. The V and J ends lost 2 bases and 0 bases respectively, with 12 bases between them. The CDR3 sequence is CASSERQAVSTDTQYF. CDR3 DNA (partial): TGTGCCAGCAGTGAACGGCAGGCTGTTAGCACAGATACG.

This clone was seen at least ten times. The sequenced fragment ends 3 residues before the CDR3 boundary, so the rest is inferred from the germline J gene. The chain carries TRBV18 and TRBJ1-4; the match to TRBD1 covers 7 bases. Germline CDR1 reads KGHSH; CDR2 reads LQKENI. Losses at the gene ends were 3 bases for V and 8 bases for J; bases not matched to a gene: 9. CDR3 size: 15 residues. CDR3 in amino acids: CASSPDRDLYEKLFF. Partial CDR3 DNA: TGTGCCAGCTCACCCGACAGGGATCTTTACGAAAAA.

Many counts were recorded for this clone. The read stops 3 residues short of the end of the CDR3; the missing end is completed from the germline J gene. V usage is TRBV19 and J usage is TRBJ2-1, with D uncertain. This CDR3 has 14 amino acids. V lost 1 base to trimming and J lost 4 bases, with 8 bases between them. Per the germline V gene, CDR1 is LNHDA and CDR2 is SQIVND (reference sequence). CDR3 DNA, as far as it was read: TGTGCCAGTAGTATAGGAGGCAGTTACAATGAG. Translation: CASSIGGSYNE. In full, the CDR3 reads CASSIGGSYNEQFF.

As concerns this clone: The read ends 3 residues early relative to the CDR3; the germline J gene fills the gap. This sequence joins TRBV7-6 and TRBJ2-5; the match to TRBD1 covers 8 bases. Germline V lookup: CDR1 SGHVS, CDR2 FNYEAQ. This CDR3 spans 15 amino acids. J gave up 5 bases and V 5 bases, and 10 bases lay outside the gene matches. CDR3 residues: CASSRGQAAAETQYF. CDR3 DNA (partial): TGTGCCAGCAGCCGGGGACAGGCCGCCGCGGAGACC.

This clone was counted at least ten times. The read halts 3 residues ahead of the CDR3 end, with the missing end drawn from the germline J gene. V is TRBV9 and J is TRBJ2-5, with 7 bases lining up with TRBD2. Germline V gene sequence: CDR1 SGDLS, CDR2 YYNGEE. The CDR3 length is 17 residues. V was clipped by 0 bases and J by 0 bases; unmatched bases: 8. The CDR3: CASSVGSTSRYQETQYF. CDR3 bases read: TGTGCCAGCAGCGTAGGGTCGACTAGCCGGTACCAAGAGACC.

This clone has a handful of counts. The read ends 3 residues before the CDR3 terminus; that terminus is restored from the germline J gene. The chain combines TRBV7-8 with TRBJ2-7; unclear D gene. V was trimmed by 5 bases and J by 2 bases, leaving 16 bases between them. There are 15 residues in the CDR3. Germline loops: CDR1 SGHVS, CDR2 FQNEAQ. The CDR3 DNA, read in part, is TGTGCCAGCAGCCCCGAACCAATAGAAACCTACGAG. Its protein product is CASSPEPIETYE. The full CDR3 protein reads CASSPEPIETYEQYF.

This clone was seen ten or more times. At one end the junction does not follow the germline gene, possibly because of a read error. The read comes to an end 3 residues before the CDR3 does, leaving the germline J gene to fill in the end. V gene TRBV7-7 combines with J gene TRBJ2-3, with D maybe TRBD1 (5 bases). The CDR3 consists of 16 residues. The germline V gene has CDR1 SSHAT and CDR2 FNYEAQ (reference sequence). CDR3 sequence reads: CASSLGVETSTDTQYF. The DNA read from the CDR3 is TGTGCTAGCAGCTTAGGGGTGGAGACTAGCACAGATACG.

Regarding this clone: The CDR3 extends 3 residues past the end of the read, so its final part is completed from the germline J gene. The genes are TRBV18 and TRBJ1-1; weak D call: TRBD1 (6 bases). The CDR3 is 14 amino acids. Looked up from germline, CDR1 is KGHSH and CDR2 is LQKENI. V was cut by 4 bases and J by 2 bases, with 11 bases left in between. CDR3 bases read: TGTGCCAGCTCACAGGACAGAGTTAACACTGAA. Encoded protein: CASSQDRVNTE. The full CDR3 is CASSQDRVNTEAFF.

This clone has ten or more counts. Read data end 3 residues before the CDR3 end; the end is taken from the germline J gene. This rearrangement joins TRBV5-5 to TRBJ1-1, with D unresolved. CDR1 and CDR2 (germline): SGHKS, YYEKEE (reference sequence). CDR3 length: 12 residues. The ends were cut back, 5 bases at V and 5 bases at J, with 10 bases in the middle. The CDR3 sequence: CASRGAGTEAFF. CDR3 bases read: TGTGCCAGCAGGGGCGCGGGAACTGAA.

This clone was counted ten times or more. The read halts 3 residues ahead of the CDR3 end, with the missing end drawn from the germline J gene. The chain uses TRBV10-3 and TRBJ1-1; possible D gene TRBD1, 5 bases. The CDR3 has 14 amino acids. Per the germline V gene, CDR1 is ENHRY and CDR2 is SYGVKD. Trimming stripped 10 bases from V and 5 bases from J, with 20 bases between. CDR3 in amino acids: CATSPRGEGTEAFF. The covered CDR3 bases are TGTGCCACCTCCCCGAGAGGGGAGGGGACTGAA.

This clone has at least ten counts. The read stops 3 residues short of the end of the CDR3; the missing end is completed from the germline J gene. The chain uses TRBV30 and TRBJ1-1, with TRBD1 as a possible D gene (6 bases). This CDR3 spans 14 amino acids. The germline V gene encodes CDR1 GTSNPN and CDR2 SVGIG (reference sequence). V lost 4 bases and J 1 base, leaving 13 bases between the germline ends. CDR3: CAWTTRGGNTEAFF. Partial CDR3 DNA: TGTGCCTGGACTACCAGAGGGGGGAACACTGAA.

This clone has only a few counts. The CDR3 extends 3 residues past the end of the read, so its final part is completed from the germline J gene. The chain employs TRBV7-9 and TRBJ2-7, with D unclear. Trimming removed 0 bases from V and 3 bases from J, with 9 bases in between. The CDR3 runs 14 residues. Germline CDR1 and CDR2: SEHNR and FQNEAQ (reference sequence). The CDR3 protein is CASSLAARSYEQYF. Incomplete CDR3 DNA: TGTGCCAGCAGCTTAGCCGCCAGGAGCTACGAG.

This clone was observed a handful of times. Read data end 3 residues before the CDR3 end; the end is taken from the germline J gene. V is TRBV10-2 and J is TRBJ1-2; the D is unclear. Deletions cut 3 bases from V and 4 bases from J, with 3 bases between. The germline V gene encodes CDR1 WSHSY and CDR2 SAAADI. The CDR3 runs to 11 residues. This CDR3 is CASSDGYGYTF. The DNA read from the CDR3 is TGCGCCAGCAGTGACGGCTATGGC.

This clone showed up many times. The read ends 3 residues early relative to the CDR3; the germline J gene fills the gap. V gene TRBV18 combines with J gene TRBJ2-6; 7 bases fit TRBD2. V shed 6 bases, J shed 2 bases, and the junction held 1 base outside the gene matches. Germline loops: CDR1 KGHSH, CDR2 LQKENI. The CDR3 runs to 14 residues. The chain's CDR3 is CASSGGTGANVLTF. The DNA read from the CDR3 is TGTGCCAGCTCCGGGGGGACTGGGGCCAACGTC.

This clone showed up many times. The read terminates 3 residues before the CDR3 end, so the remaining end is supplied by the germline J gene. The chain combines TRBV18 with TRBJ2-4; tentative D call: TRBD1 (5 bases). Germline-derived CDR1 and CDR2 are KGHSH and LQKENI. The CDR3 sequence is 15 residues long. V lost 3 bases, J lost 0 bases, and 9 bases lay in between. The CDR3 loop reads CASSPTVLAKNIQYF. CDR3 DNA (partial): TGTGCCAGCTCACCGACAGTACTAGCCAAAAACATT.

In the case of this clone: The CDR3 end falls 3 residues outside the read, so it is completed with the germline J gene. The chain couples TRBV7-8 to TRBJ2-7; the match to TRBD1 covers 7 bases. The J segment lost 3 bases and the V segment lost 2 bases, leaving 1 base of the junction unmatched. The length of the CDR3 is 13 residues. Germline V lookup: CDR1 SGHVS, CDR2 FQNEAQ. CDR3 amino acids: CASSLRTGYEQYF. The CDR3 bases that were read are TGTGCCAGCAGCTTACGGACAGGCTACGAG.